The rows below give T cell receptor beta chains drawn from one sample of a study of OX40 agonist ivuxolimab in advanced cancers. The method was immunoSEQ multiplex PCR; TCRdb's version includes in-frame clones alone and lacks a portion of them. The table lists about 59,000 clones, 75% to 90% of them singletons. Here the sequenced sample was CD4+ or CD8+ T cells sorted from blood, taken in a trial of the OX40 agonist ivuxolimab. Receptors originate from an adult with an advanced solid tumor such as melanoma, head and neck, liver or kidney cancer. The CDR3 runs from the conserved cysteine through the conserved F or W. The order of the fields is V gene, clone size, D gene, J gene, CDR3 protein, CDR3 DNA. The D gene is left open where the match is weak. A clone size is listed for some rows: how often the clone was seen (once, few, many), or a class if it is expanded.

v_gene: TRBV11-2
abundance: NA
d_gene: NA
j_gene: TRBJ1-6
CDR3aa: CASSLTGNNSPLHF
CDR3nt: TGTGCCAGCAGCCTGACGGGTAATAATTCACCCCTCCACTTT

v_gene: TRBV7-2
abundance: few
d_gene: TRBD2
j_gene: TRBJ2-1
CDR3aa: CASTPGVLAAYNEQFF
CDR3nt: TGTGCCAGCACCCCTGGGGTGCTAGCGGCTTACAATGAGCAGTTCTTC

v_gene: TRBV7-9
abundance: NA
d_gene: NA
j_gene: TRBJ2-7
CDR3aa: CASSLSRASEQYF
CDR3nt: TGTGCCAGCAGCTTAAGCAGGGCCTCCGAGCAGTACTTC

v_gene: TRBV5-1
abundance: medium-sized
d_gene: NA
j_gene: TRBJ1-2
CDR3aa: CASSFGENYGYTF
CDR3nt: TGCGCCAGCAGCTTTGGGGAAAACTATGGCTACACCTTC

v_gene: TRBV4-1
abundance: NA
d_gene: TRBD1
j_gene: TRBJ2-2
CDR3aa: CASSQSPGWTGPNTGELFF
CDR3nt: TGCGCCAGCAGCCAATCACCAGGTTGGACAGGACCGAACACCGGGGAGCTGTTTTTT

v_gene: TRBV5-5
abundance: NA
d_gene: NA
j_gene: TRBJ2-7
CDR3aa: CASSLDGSSYEQYF
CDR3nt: TGTGCCAGCAGCTTGGACGGCAGCTCCTACGAGCAGTACTTC

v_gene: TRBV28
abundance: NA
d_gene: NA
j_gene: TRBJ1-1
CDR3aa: CASRAVGTNTEAFF
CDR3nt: TGTGCCAGCAGAGCCGTTGGGACCAACACTGAAGCTTTCTTT

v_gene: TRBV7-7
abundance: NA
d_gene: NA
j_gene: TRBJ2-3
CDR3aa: CASSLGAGNTQYF
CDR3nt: TGTGCTAGCAGCTTAGGGGCCGGGAATACGCAGTATTTT

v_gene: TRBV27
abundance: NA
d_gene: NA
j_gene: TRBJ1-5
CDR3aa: CASSFHRADANQPQHF
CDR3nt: TGTGCCAGCAGCTTTCATCGAGCCGACGCGAATCAGCCCCAGCATTTT

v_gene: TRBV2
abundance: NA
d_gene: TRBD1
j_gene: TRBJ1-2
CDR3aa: CASSAGTGDNTNYGYTF
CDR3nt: TGTGCCAGCAGTGCGGGGACAGGGGATAATACTAACTATGGCTACACCTTC

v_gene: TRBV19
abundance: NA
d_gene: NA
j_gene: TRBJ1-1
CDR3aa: CASSAGTGYNTEAFF
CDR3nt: TGTGCCAGTAGTGCAGGTACAGGTTACAACACTGAAGCTTTCTTT

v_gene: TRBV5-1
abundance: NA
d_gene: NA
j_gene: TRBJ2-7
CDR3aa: CASSLTGPAEQYF
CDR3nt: TGCGCCAGCAGCTTGACAGGGCCAGCGGAGCAGTACTTC

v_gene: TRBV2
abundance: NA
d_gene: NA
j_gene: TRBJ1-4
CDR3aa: CASRVVQVTNEKLFF
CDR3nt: TGTGCCAGCAGAGTGGTCCAGGTCACTAATGAAAAACTGTTTTTT

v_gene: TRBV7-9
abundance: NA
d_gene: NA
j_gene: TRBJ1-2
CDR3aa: CASKPHPRASGYTF
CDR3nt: TGTGCCAGCAAACCTCACCCCAGGGCAAGCGGCTACACCTTC

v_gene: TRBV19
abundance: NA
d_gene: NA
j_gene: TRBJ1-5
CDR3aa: CASSWGGLGNQPQHF
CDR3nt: TGTGCCAGTAGTTGGGGGGGGTTGGGCAATCAGCCCCAGCATTTT

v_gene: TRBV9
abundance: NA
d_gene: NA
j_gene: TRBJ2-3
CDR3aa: CASSVAGGGSTDTQYF
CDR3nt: TGTGCCAGCAGCGTAGCCGGCGGGGGCAGCACAGATACGCAGTATTTT

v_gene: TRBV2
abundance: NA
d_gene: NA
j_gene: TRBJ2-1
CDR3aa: CASSEELDFYNEQFF
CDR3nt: TGTGCCAGCAGTGAAGAACTAGATTTCTACAATGAGCAGTTCTTC

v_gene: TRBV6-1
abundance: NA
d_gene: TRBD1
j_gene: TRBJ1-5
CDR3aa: CASSDREGNQPQHF
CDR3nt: TGTGCCAGCTCTGACAGGGAGGGCAATCAGCCCCAGCATTTT

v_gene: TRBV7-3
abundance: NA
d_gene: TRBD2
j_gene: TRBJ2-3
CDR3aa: CASSLETSGGTDTQYF
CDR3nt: TGTGCCAGCAGCTTAGAGACTAGCGGTGGCACAGATACGCAGTATTTT

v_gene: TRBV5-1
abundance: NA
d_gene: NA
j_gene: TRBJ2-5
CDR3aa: CASSWDIQETQYF
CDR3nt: TGCGCCAGCAGCTGGGACATTCAAGAGACCCAGTACTTC

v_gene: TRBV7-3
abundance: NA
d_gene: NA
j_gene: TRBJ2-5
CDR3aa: CASSLTTGETQYF
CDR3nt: TGTGCCAGCAGCTTAACAACAGGAGAGACCCAGTACTTC

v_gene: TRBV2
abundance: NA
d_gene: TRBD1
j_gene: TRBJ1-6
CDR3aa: CASTQNRGRGSPLHF
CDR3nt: TGTGCCAGTACCCAAAACAGGGGGCGAGGATCACCCCTCCACTTT

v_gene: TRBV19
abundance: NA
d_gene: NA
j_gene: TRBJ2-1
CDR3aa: CASSIDPRPRSEQFF
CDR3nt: TGTGCCAGTAGTATCGACCCCAGGCCCCGGTCTGAGCAGTTCTTC

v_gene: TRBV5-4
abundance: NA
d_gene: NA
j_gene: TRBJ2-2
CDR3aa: CAGRVGQGIGELFF
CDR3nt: TGTGCGGGCCGGGTTGGGCAGGGAATCGGGGAGCTGTTTTTT

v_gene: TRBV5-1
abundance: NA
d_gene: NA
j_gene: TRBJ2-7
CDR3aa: CASSLIMGLTGQTYEQYF
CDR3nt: TGCGCCAGCAGCTTGATTATGGGTTTAACGGGACAAACCTACGAGCAGTACTTC

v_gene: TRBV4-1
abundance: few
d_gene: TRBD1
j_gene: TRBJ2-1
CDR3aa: CASSLIEGQNEQFF
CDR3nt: TGCGCCAGCAGCCTCATAGAGGGACAGAATGAGCAGTTCTTC

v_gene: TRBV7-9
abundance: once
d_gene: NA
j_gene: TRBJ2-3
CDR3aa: CASRSIGGSTDTQYF
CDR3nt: TGTGCCAGCAGGTCAATAGGTGGTAGCACAGATACGCAGTATTTT

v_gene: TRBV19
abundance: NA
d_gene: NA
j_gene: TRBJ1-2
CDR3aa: CASSIGRWGHANYGYTF
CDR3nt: TGTGCCAGTAGTATCGGAAGGTGGGGGCACGCTAACTATGGCTACACCTTC

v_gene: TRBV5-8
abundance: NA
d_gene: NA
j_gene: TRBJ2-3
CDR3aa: CASSLAWGDFYTSTDTQYF
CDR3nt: TGTGCCAGCAGCTTGGCCTGGGGGGACTTCTATACTAGCACAGATACGCAGTATTTT

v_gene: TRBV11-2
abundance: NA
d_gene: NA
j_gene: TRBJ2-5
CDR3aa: CASSGGAGPQETQYF
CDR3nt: TGTGCCAGCAGCGGCGGAGCAGGGCCCCAAGAGACCCAGTACTTC

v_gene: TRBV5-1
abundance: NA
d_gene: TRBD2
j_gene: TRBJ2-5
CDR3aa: CASSLQAGGQETQYF
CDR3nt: TGCGCCAGCAGCTTGCAAGCGGGAGGGCAGGAGACCCAGTACTTC

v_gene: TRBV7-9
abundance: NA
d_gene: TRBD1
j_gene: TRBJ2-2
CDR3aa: CASSLGDRVNTGELFF
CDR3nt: TGTGCCAGCAGCTTAGGGGACAGGGTGAACACCGGGGAGCTGTTTTTT

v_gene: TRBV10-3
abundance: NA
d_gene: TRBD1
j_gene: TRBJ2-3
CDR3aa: CAISGQGASTDTQYF
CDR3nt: TGTGCCATCAGTGGACAGGGGGCCAGCACAGATACGCAGTATTTT

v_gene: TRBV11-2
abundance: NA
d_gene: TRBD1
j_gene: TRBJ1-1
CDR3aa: CASSRGQGNTEAFF
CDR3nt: TGTGCCAGCAGCCGGGGACAGGGAAACACTGAAGCTTTCTTT

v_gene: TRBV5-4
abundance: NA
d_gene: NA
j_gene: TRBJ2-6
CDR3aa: CASSRQASGANVLTF
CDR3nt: TGTGCCAGCAGCAGACAGGCCTCTGGGGCCAACGTCCTGACTTTC

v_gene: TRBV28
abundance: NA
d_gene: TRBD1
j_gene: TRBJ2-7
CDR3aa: CASQTGSTYEQYF
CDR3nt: TGTGCCAGTCAGACAGGGAGTACCTACGAGCAGTACTTC

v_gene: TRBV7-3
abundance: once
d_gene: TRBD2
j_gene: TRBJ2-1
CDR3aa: CASSPAPRLAGAFFYNEQFF
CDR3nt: TGTGCCAGCAGCCCGGCCCCGCGACTAGCGGGAGCTTTCTTCTACAATGAGCAGTTCTTC